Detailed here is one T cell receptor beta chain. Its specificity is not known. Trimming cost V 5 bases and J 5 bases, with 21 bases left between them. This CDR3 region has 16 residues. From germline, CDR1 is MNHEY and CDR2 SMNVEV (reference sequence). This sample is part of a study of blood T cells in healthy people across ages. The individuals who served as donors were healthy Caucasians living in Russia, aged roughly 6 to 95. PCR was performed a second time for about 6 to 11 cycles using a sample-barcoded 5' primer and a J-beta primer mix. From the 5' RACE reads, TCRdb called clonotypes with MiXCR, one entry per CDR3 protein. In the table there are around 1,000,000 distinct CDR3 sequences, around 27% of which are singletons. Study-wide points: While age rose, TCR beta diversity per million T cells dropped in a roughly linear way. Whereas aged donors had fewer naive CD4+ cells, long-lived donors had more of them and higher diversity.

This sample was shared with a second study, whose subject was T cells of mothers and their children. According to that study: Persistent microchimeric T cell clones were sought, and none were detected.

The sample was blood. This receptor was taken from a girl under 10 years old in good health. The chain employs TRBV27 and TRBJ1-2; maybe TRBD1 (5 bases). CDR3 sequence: CASSPNVPGTGYGYTF. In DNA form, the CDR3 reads TGTGCCAGCAGTCCTAATGTTCCCGGGACGGGGTATGGCTACACCTTC.